Listed below are T cell receptor beta chains from one sample, sequenced in a study of neurological immune-mediated disorders. MiXCR, run by TCRdb on the 5' RACE reads, gives a single entry per CDR3 protein. Of some 95,000 distinct CDR3 sequences listed, roughly 3.5% are singletons. The sample consisted of PBMCs. These receptors were taken from a woman younger than 35 with multiple sclerosis. Both conserved end residues are part of each CDR3. Fields, in order: D gene, V gene, J gene, clone size, CDR3 length, CDR3 DNA, CDR3 protein. The D gene is left open where the match is weak. For some rows the clone size is stated as once, few or many, or as a class when expanded; others skip it.

D: NA
V: TRBV20-1
J: TRBJ1-2
size: many
length: 10
DNA: TGCAGTGCTAGGGGCTATGGCTACACCTTC
CDR3: CSARGYGYTF

D: NA
V: TRBV29-1
J: TRBJ2-3
size: many
length: 13
DNA: TGCAGCGTGAACGAGGGAAGTCCAGATACGCAGTATTTT
CDR3: CSVNEGSPDTQYF

D: NA
V: TRBV3-1
J: TRBJ1-2
size: NA
length: 13
DNA: TGTGCCAGCAGCTCAACAGGGCCCTATGGCTACACCTTC
CDR3: CASSSTGPYGYTF

D: NA
V: TRBV4-1
J: TRBJ1-1
size: many
length: 15
DNA: TGCGCCAGCAGCCAAGTCGGCCAGGGAAACACTGAAGCTTTCTTT
CDR3: CASSQVGQGNTEAFF

D: NA
V: TRBV29-1
J: TRBJ1-1
size: many
length: 13
DNA: TGCAGCGTTGGACCAGGGTTGGAGACTGAAGCTTTCTTT
CDR3: CSVGPGLETEAFF

D: TRBD2
V: TRBV12-3/TRBV12-4
J: TRBJ2-5
size: many
length: 16
DNA: TGTGCCAGCAGAAAAACCCACGGGGGGGGTCAAGAGACCCAGTACTTC
CDR3: CASRKTHGGGQETQYF

D: TRBD1
V: TRBV5-8
J: TRBJ2-4
size: many
length: 19
DNA: TGTGCCAGCAGCTTTTGGGGACAGGGGGCGCCGGCAGCCAAAAACATTCAGTACTTC
CDR3: CASSFWGQGAPAAKNIQYF

D: NA
V: TRBV20-1
J: TRBJ1-5
size: many
length: 15
DNA: TGCAGTGCGCTAACAGGTTCGAATAGCAATCAGCCCCAGCATTTT
CDR3: CSALTGSNSNQPQHF

D: NA
V: TRBV11-2
J: TRBJ1-1
size: NA
length: 12
DNA: TGTGCCACCAGGTCAGCGAACACTGAAGCTTTCTTT
CDR3: CATRSANTEAFF

D: TRBD2
V: TRBV20-1
J: TRBJ2-7
size: NA
length: 14
DNA: TGCAGTGCTATACTAGCGGGGCAGATCTACGAGCAGTACTTC
CDR3: CSAILAGQIYEQYF

D: TRBD1
V: TRBV20-1
J: TRBJ2-5
size: many
length: 14
DNA: TGCAGTGCTAGCCGGGACAGGGAGGGAGAGACCCAGTACTTC
CDR3: CSASRDREGETQYF

D: NA
V: TRBV10-3
J: TRBJ1-6
size: many
length: 16
DNA: TGTGCCATCAGTGAATATTCTGGCAGGACCAATTCACCCCTCCACTTT
CDR3: CAISEYSGRTNSPLHF

D: NA
V: TRBV4-1
J: TRBJ1-1
size: many
length: 15
DNA: TGCGCCAGCAGCCAAGTTGTGAAGGGTTTTGGTGAAGCTTTCTTT
CDR3: CASSQVVKGFGEAFF

D: TRBD1
V: TRBV13
J: TRBJ1-5
size: many
length: 14
DNA: TGTGCCAGCAGTTTATCAGGGGGTGGGCAGCCCCAGCATTTT
CDR3: CASSLSGGGQPQHF

D: TRBD2
V: TRBV20-1
J: TRBJ2-7
size: many
length: 16
DNA: TGCAGTGCCTATCCCCCTAGCGGGAGAAGCTCCTACGAGCAGTACTTC
CDR3: CSAYPPSGRSSYEQYF

D: NA
V: TRBV18
J: TRBJ1-1
size: few
length: 12
DNA: TGTGCCAGCTCACCGAGCCCCACTGAAGCTTTCTTT
CDR3: CASSPSPTEAFF

D: NA
V: TRBV20-1
J: TRBJ1-5
size: many
length: 13
DNA: TGCAGTGCCAGCCCAGGGGACAATCAGCCCCAGCATTTT
CDR3: CSASPGDNQPQHF

D: NA
V: TRBV6-2/TRBV6-3
J: TRBJ2-7
size: few
length: 15
DNA: TGTGCCAGCAGTTACTCGGGGGCGAACGTCTACGAGCAGTACTTC
CDR3: CASSYSGANVYEQYF

D: TRBD1
V: TRBV27
J: TRBJ2-7
size: many
length: 15
DNA: TGTGCCAGCATCCCTTGGGCAGGGGGCGCCCACGAGCAGTACTTC
CDR3: CASIPWAGGAHEQYF

D: NA
V: TRBV9
J: TRBJ1-1
size: many
length: 17
DNA: TGTGCCAGCAGCGATCGGAGGGGCGCCGGGGTAAGGACTGAAGCTTTCTTT
CDR3: CASSDRRGAGVRTEAFF

D: NA
V: TRBV5-1
J: TRBJ1-1
size: many
length: 14
DNA: TGCGCCAGCGCCATGGGCCGCAAGAACACTGAAGCTTTCTTT
CDR3: CASAMGRKNTEAFF

D: TRBD1
V: TRBV20-1
J: TRBJ2-7
size: NA
length: 12
DNA: TGCAGTGCTGAACAGGGGACCGACGAGCAGTACTTC
CDR3: CSAEQGTDEQYF

D: TRBD2
V: TRBV5-1
J: TRBJ2-2
size: many
length: 14
DNA: TGCGCCAGCAGCTTTGCGGGAGACACCGGGGAGCTGTTTTTT
CDR3: CASSFAGDTGELFF

D: NA
V: TRBV20-1
J: TRBJ1-6
size: many
length: 14
DNA: TGCAGTGCTAGATTCGACCCCTATAATTCACCCCTCCACTTT
CDR3: CSARFDPYNSPLHF

D: NA
V: TRBV7-9
J: TRBJ1-1
size: many
length: 12
DNA: TGTGCCAGCAGCTTACTTGGAGGGGTGGCTTTCTTT
CDR3: CASSLLGGVAFF

D: TRBD1
V: TRBV28
J: TRBJ2-2
size: many
length: 13
DNA: TGTGCCAGCAGACCACAGGGGGCCGGGGAGCTGTTTTTT
CDR3: CASRPQGAGELFF

D: TRBD1
V: TRBV5-4
J: TRBJ2-7
size: many
length: 12
DNA: TGTGCCAGCAGCACGGACAGGGAAGAGCAGTACTTC
CDR3: CASSTDREEQYF

D: TRBD2
V: TRBV5-4
J: TRBJ2-1
size: many
length: 15
DNA: TGTGCCAGCAGCTCCGACCTACTAGCGGGAGTACTTCAGTTCTTC
CDR3: CASSSDLLAGVLQFF

D: NA
V: TRBV27
J: TRBJ2-7
size: many
length: 12
DNA: TGTGCCAGCTTTGCTACGTCCTACGAGCAGTACTTC
CDR3: CASFATSYEQYF

D: NA
V: TRBV20-1
J: TRBJ2-5
size: many
length: 14
DNA: TGCAGTGCTAGATTTGGGACGGCGGAAGAGACCCAGTACTTC
CDR3: CSARFGTAEETQYF

D: TRBD2
V: TRBV7-3
J: TRBJ2-3
size: many
length: 20
DNA: TGTGCCAGCAGCTTAACCGGGACTAGCGGGAGGAGCGGGAGCACAGATACGCAGTATTTT
CDR3: CASSLTGTSGRSGSTDTQYF

D: NA
V: TRBV28
J: TRBJ2-5
size: many
length: 15
DNA: TGTGCCAGCAGCCCTGACAGCTCCTCCGGAGAGACCCAGTACTTC
CDR3: CASSPDSSSGETQYF

D: NA
V: TRBV25-1
J: TRBJ2-5
size: many
length: 17
DNA: TGTGCCAGCAGCCCCATGAACAGGGGGGGGCAAAAAGAGACCCAGTACTTC
CDR3: CASSPMNRGGQKETQYF

D: TRBD1
V: TRBV12-3/TRBV12-4
J: TRBJ1-2
size: many
length: 14
DNA: TGTGCCAGCAGACCGGGACAGGGGGCTTTTGGCTACACCTTC
CDR3: CASRPGQGAFGYTF

D: NA
V: TRBV20-1
J: TRBJ2-6
size: many
length: 15
DNA: TGCAGTGCCCGGAGGGCTAGTGCTGGGGCCAACGTCCTGACTTTC
CDR3: CSARRASAGANVLTF

D: TRBD2
V: TRBV15
J: TRBJ2-5
size: many
length: 17
DNA: TGTGCCACCAGCAGAGATCCGGCGGGGGGGTTACAAGAGACCCAGTACTTC
CDR3: CATSRDPAGGLQETQYF

D: TRBD2
V: TRBV5-4
J: TRBJ2-1
size: many
length: 14
DNA: TGTGCCAGCCACGGACTAGCGGGAGAAGATGAGCAGTTCTTC
CDR3: CASHGLAGEDEQFF

D: NA
V: TRBV5-1
J: TRBJ1-1
size: many
length: 13
DNA: TGCGCCAGCAGCTTTAACACAAACACTGAAGCTTTCTTT
CDR3: CASSFNTNTEAFF

D: TRBD1
V: TRBV20-1
J: TRBJ2-7
size: many
length: 13
DNA: TGCAGTGCCCCGGGACAGGACTCCTACGAGCAGTACTTC
CDR3: CSAPGQDSYEQYF

D: TRBD1
V: TRBV20-1
J: TRBJ2-7
size: many
length: 14
DNA: TGCAGTGCTTCCGACAGGGTCAGCTCCTACGAGCAGTACTTC
CDR3: CSASDRVSSYEQYF

D: NA
V: TRBV7-2
J: TRBJ2-3
size: many
length: 14
DNA: TGTGCCAGCAGCTTAGACATAGCCACAGATACGCAGTATTTT
CDR3: CASSLDIATDTQYF

D: NA
V: TRBV28
J: TRBJ2-3
size: NA
length: 14
DNA: TGTGCCAGTCAATTGAGGGGTTACACAGATACGCAGTATTTT
CDR3: CASQLRGYTDTQYF

D: NA
V: TRBV4-2
J: TRBJ2-6
size: many
length: 17
DNA: TGTGCCAGCAGCCAAGGGCAGACTAACTCTGGGGCCAACGTCCTGACTTTC
CDR3: CASSQGQTNSGANVLTF